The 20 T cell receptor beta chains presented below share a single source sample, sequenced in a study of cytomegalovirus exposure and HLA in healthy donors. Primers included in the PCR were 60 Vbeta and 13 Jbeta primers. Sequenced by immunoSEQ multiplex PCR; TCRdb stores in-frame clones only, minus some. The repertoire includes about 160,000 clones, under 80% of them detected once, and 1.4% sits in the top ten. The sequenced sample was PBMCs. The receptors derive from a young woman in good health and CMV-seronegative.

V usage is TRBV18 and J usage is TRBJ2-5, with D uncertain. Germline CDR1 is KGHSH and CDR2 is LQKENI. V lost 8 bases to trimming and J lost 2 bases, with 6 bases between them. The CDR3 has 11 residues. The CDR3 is CASAGQETQYF. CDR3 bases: TGTGCCAGCGCCGGGCAAGAGACCCAGTACTTC.

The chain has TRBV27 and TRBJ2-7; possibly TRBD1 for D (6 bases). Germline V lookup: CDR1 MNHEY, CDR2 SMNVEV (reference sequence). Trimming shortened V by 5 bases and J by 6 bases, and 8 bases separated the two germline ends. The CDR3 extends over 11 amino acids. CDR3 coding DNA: TGTGCCAGCAGTATCAGGGGCGAGCAGTACTTC. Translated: CASSIRGEQYF.

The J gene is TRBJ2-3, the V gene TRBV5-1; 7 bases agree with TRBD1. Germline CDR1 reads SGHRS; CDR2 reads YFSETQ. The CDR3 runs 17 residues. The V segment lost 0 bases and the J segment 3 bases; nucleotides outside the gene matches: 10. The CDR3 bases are TGCGCCAGCAGCTTGGCCAAGGGGGCAGGGAGTACAGATACGCAGTATTTT. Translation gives CASSLAKGAGSTDTQYF.

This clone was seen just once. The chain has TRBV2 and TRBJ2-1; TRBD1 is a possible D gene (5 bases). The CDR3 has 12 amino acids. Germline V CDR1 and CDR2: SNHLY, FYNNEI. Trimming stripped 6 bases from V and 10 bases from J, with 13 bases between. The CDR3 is CASSEDTQEQFF. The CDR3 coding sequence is TGTGCCAGCAGCGAGGACACCCAGGAGCAGTTCTTC.

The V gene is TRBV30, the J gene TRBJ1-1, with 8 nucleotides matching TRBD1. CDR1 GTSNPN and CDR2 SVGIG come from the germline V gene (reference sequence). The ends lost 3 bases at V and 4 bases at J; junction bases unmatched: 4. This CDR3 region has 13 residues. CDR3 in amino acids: CAWRDRAATEAFF. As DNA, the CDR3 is TGTGCCTGGAGGGACAGGGCCGCCACTGAAGCTTTCTTT.

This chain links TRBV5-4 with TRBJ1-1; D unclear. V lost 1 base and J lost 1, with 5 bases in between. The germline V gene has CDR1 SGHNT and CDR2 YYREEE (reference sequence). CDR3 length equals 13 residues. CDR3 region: CASSLQKNTEAFF. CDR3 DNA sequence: TGTGCCAGCAGCTTGCAGAAGAACACTGAAGCTTTCTTT.

CDR3 region: CASTGLAGGHQETQYF. In nucleotides, the CDR3 is TGTGCCAGCACGGGACTAGCGGGGGGCCACCAAGAGACCCAGTACTTC. The V and J genes are TRBV2 and TRBJ2-5, with TRBD2 matching over 15 bases. Per the germline V gene, CDR1 is SNHLY and CDR2 is FYNNEI. The CDR3 extends over 16 amino acids. The J segment lost 0 bases and the V segment lost 7 bases, leaving 3 bases of the junction unmatched.

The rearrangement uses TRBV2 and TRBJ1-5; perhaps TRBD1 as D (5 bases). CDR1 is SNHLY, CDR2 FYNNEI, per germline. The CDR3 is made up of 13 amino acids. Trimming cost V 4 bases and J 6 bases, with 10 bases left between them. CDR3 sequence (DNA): TGTGCCAGCAGTGGGGAGGGGATTCAGCCCCAGCATTTT. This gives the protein CASSGEGIQPQHF.

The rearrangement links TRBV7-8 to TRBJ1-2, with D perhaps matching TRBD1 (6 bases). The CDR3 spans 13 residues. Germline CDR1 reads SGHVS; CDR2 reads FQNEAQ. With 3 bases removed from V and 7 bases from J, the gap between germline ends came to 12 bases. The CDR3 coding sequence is TGTGCCAGCAGCTTGGGCGAACAGGGTGGCTACACCTTC. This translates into CASSLGEQGGYTF.

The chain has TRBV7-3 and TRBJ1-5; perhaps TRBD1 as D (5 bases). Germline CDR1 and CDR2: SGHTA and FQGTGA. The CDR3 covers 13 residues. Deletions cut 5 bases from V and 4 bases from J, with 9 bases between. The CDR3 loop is CASSVRANQPQHF. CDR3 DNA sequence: TGTGCCAGCAGCGTCAGGGCAAATCAGCCCCAGCATTTT.

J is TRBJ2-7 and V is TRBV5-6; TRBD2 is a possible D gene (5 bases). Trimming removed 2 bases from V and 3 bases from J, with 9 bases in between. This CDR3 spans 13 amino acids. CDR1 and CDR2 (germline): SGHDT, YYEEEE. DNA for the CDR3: TGTGCCAGCAGCTTTACTAGTCGCTACGAGCAGTACTTC. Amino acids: CASSFTSRYEQYF.

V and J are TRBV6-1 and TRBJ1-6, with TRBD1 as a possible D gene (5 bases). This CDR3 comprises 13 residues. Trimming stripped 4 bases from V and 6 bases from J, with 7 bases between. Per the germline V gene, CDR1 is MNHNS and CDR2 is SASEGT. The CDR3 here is CASSAGSNSPLHF. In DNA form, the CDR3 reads TGTGCCAGCAGTGCAGGGTCTAATTCACCCCTCCACTTT.

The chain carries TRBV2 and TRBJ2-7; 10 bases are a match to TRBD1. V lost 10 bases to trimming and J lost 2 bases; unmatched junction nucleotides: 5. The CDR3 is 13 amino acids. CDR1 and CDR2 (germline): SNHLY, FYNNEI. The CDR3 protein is CATRTGGTYEQYF. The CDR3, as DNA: TGTGCCACCAGGACAGGGGGTACCTACGAGCAGTACTTC. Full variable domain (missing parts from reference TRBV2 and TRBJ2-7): EPEVTQTPSHQVTQMGQEVILRCVPISNHLYFYWYRQILGQKVEFLVSFYNNEISEKSEIFDDQFSVERPDGSNFTLKIRSTKLEDSAMYFCATRTGGTYEQYFGPGTRLTVT.

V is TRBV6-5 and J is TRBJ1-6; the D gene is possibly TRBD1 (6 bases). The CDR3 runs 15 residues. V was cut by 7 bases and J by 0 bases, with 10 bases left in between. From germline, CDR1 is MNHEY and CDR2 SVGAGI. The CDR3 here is CASKQGGSYNSPLHF. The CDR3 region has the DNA TGTGCCAGCAAACAAGGGGGCTCCTATAATTCACCCCTCCACTTT.

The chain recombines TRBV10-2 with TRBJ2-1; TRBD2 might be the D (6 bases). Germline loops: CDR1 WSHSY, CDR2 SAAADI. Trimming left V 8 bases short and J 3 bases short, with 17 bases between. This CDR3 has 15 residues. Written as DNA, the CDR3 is TGCGCCAGCTCCCTAGCGCGGGGCCTCTACAATGAGCAGTTCTTC. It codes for CASSLARGLYNEQFF.

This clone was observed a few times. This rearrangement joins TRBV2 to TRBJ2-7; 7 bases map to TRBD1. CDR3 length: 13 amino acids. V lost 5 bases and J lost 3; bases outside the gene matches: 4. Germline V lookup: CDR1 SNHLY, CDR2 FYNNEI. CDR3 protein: CASSWDRDYEQYF. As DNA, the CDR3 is TGTGCCAGCAGTTGGGACAGAGACTACGAGCAGTACTTC.

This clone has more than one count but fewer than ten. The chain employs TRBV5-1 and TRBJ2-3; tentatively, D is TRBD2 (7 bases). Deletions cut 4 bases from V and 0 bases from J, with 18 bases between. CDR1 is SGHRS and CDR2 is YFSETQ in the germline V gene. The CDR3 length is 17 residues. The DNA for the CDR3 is TGCGCCAGCAGCCTTATTACCGGGGGGCCAAGCACAGATACGCAGTATTTT. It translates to CASSLITGGPSTDTQYF.

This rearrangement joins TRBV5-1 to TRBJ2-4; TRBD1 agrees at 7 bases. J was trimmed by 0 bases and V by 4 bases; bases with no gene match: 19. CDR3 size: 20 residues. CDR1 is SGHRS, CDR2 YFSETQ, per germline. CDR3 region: CASSPTPGQQTPLAKNIQYF. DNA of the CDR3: TGCGCCAGCAGCCCAACCCCGGGACAGCAGACACCGCTAGCCAAAAACATTCAGTACTTC.

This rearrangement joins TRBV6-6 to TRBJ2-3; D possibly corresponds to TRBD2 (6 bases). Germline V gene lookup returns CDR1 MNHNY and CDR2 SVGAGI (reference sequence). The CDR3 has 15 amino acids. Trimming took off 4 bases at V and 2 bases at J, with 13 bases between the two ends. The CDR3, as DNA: TGTGCCAGCAGTTCGTTTAGCGGCAACACAGATACGCAGTATTTT. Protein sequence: CASSSFSGNTDTQYF.

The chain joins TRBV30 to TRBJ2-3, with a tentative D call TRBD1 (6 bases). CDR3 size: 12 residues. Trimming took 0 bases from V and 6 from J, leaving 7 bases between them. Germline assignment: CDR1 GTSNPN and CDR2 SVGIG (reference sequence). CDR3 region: CAWSVGADTQYF. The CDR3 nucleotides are TGTGCCTGGAGTGTGGGGGCCGATACGCAGTATTTT.